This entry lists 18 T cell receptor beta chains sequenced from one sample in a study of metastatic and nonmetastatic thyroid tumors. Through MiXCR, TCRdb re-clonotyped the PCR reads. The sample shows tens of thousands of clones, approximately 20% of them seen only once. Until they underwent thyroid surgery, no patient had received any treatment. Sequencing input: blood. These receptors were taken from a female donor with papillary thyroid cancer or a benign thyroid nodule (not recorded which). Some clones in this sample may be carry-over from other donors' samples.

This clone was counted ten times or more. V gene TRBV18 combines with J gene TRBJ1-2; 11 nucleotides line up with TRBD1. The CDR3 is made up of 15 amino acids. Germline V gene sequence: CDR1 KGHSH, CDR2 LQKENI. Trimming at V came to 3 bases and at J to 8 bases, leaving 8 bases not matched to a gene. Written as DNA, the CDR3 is TGTGCCAGCTCACCGGGACAGGGGGTCATAGGAGGCTACACCTTC. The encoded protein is CASSPGQGVIGGYTF.

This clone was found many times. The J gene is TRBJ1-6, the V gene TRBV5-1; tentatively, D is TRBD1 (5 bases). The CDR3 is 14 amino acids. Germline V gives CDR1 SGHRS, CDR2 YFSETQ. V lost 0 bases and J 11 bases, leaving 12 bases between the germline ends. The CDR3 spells CASSLEGEGTPLHF. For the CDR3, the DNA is TGCGCCAGCAGCTTGGAAGGGGAGGGAACACCCCTCCACTTT.

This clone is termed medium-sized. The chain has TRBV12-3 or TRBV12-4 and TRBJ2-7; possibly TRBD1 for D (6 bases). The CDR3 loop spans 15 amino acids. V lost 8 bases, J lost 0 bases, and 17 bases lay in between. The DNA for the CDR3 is TGTGCCAGCTGCACAGGGCCTCAAAACTCCTACGAGCAGTACTTC. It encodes CASCTGPQNSYEQYF.

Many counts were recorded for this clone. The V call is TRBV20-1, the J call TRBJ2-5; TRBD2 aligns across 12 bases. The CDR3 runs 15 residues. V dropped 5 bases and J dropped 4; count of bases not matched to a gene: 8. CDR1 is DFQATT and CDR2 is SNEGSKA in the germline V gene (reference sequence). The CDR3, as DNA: TGCAGTGCTTCGCGACTAGCGGGAGAGGGAGAGACCCAGTACTTC. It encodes CSASRLAGEGETQYF.

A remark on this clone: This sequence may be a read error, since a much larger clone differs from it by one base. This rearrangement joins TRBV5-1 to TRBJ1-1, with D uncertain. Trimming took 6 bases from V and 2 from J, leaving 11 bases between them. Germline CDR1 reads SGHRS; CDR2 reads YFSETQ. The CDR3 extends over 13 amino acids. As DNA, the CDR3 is TGCGCCAGCATCGTCCGGATCAACACTGAAGCTTTCTTT. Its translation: CASIVRINTEAFF.

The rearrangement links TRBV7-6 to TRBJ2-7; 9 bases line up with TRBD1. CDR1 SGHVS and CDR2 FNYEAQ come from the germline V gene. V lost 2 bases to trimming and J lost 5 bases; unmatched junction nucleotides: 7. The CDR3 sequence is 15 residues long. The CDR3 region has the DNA TGTGCCAGCAGCTTAAGGCCGACAGGGGGACACGAGCAGTACTTC. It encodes CASSLRPTGGHEQYF. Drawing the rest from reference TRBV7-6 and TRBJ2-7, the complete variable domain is GAGVSQSPRYKVTKRGQDVALRCDPISGHVSLYWYRQALGQGPEFLTYFNYEAQQDKSGLPNDRFSAERPEGSISTLTIQRTEQRDSAMYRCASSLRPTGGHEQYFGPGTRLTVT.

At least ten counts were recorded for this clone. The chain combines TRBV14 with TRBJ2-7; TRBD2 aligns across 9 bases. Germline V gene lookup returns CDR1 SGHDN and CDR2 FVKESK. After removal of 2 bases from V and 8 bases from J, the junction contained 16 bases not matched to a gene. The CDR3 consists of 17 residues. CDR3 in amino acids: CASSQHALLAGSTQQYF. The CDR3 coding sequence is TGTGCCAGCAGCCAACATGCCCTCCTAGCGGGGAGTACGCAGCAGTACTTC.

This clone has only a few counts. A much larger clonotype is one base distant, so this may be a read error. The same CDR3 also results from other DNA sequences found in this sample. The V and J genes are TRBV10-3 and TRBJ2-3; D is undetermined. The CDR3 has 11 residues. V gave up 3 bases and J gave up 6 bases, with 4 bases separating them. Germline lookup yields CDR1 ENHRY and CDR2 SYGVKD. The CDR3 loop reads CAISDTDTQYF. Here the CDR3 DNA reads TGTGCCATCAGTGATACTGATACGCAGTATTTT.

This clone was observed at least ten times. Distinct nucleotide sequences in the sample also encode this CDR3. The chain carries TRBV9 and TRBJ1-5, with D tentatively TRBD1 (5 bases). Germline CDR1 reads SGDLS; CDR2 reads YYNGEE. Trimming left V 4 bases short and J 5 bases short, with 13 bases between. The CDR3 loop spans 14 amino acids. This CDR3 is CASSPGLIDQPQHF. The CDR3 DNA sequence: TGTGCCAGCAGCCCGGGACTAATCGATCAGCCCCAGCATTTT.

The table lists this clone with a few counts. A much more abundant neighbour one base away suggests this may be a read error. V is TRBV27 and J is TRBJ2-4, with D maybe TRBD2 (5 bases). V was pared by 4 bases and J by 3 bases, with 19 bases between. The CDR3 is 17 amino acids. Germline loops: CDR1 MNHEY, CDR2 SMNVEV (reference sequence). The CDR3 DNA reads TGTGCCAGCAGTTCTACTAACTCAGTCCGGGGCAAAAACATTCAGTACTTC. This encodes CASSSTNSVRGKNIQYF.

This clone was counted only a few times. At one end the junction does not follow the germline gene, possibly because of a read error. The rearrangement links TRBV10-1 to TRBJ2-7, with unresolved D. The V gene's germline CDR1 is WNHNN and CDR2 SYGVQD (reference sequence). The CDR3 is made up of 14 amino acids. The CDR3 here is CASSPIGSTYEKYF. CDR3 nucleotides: TGCGCCAGCTCACCGATTGGTTCTACCTACGAGAAGTACTTC.

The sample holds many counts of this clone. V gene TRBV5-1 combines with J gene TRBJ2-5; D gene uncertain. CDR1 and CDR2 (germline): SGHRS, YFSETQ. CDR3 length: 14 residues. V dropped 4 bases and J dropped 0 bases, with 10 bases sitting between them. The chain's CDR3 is CASSPLANQETQYF. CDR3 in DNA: TGCGCCAGCAGCCCATTAGCCAACCAAGAGACCCAGTACTTC.

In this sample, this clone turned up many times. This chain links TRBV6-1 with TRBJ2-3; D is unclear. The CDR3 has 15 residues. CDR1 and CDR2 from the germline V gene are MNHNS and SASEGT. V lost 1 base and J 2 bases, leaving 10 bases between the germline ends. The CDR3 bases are TGTGCCAGCAGTGAAGGTTTGATTCACACAGATACGCAGTATTTT. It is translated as CASSEGLIHTDTQYF.

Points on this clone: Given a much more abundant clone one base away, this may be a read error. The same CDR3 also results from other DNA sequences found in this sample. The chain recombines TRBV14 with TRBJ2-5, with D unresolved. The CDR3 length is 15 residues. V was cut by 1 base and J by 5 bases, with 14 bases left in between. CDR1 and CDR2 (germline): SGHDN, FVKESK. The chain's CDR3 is CASSQVHFGWETQYF. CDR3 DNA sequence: TGTGCCAGCAGCCAAGTTCATTTTGGTTGGGAGACCCAGTACTTC.

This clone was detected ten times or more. The CDR3: CASSPEGADTGELFF. The CDR3 bases are TGTGCCAGCAGCCCCGAGGGGGCTGACACCGGGGAGCTGTTTTTT. V usage is TRBV5-5 and J usage is TRBJ2-2, with 7 positions matching TRBD1. This CDR3 contains 15 residues. The germline CDR1 and CDR2 sequences are SGHKS and YYEKEE (reference sequence). The V gene end was trimmed by 4 bases and the J gene end by 3 bases; junction bases not matched to a gene: 6.

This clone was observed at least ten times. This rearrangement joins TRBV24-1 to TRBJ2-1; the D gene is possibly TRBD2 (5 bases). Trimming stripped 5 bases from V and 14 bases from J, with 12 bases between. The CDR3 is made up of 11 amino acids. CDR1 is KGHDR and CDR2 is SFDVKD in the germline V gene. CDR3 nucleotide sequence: TGTGCCACCAGTGGTGAGGGTCGGGAGTTCTTC. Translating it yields CATSGEGREFF.

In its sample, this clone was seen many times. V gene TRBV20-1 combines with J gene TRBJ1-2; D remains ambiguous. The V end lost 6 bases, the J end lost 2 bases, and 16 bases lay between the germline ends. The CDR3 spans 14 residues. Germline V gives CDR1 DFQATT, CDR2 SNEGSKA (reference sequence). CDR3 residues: CSAGEQLLNYGYTF. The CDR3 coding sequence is TGCAGTGCGGGAGAACAGCTACTAAACTATGGCTACACCTTC.

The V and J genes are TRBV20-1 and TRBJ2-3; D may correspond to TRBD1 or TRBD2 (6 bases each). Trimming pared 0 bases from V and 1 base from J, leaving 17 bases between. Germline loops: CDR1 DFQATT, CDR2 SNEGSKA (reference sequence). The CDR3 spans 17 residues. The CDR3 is CSARDLGAGGRTDTQYF. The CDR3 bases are TGCAGTGCTAGAGACCTGGGGGCCGGGGGTCGCACAGATACGCAGTATTTT.